The sample holds many counts of the clone carrying this T cell receptor (beta chain). The antigen remains undetermined. The sample is drawn from a study of T cells after yellow fever vaccination. Study-wide background: Low-cell-number fractions were prepared with SMART-Seq v4 Ultra Low Input. Study findings and constraints: Most primary-vaccination clones reappeared after the booster (about 97% CD4, 88% CD8). A weaker but faster secondary response was observed, peaking on day 5 versus 15.

V lost 2 bases and J lost 2; bases outside the gene matches: 6. CDR1 and CDR2 from the germline V gene are DFQATT and SNEGSKA (reference sequence). This CDR3 is built from 14 residues. Template-switching 5'RACE yielded the TCR cDNA; a universal primer site and UMIs were added in the process. MiXCR was run by TCRdb on the 5' RACE reads, yielding one entry per CDR3 protein. The table records under 150,000 distinct CDR3 sequences, 7.7% of them present only once. This receptor was taken from a man younger than 40 who received the YFV17D yellow fever vaccine. Sequencing was performed on CD4+ T cells sorted from PBMCs, taken 5 days after the yellow fever booster vaccination. This rearrangement joins TRBV20-1 to TRBJ2-7; 7 bases agree with TRBD1. The CDR3 reads CSARSRQGTYEQYF. The CDR3 DNA sequence: TGCAGTGCTAGATCCCGACAGGGAACCTACGAGCAGTACTTC.